What follows describes a single T cell receptor (beta chain). Ten or more counts support this clonotype. Its antigen specificity is not known. Base qualities were left out, and no much larger clone turns up one base away. TCRdb lists the instrument as Illumina HiSeq 1500. TCRdb's own reprocessing of the public reads used fastp at Q25 and MiXCR and kept productive beta chains. All rows with the same CDR3 protein become a single entry with the most common DNA and genes. This sample has roughly 500,000 distinct CDR3 sequences in its table, and about 15% of those were observed once. The ten largest clones capture 20% to 30% of the sample. This sample stems from a study of T cell repertoires in cytomegalovirus infection (dated by TCRdb to about 2019). About the study as a whole: Because public TCR beta signatures pointed to carriage of CMV infection together with the matching HLA type, the HLA type of each donor mattered for the analysis.

Trimming at the junction amounts to 8 bases on V and 0 bases on J, and the germline ends lie 19 bases apart. The CDR3 has 16 amino acids, counting the end cysteine and phenylalanine. Only the CDR3 part of the read is kept: 48 bases, read in frame from the first base. Points the paper makes about the study in general: In both this cohort and an independent roughly 350-donor cohort, the cumulative frequency of public TCR beta family members distinguished carriers of CMV infection plus the relevant HLA type. In the ex vivo response, HLA-C-restricted CMV-specific TCR beta clonotypes were dominant, and in two of eight donors the single most frequent clonotype came from this HLA-C-restricted group.

The V and J segments used are TRBV12-3 or TRBV12-4 and TRBJ2-5; the D call is tentative, TRBD1 or TRBD2, as each matches 5 bases. This clonotype was obtained from a human donor in good health (CMV status not recorded). Some clones in this sample may be carry-over from other donors' samples. The sequenced material came from CD8+ T cells from PBMCs. Here is the DNA: TGTGCCAGCTTGTATTCAGGGCGCGGGTACCAAGAGACCCAGTACTTC. This gives the protein CASLYSGRGYQETQYF.